This T cell receptor beta chain was obtained from a study of blood T cells in healthy people across ages. A second roughly 6 to 12 cycle PCR used barcoded and J-beta primers. One entry per CDR3 protein, called by TCRdb with MiXCR from the 5' RACE reads. In the table there are hundreds of thousands of distinct CDR3 sequences, about 20% of which are singletons. Donor samples were obtained from healthy Caucasian individuals from Russia, aged roughly 6 to 95. The CDR3 covers 17 residues. V dropped 2 bases and J dropped 1 base, with 14 bases sitting between them. Germline V CDR1 and CDR2: LGHDT, YNNKEL (reference sequence).

The receptor was isolated from a man in his 70s in good health. This chain links TRBV3-1 with TRBJ2-2; D possibly corresponds to TRBD2 (5 bases). What was sequenced was blood. The CDR3: CASSQLLARRNTGELFF. The CDR3 nucleotides are TGTGCCAGCAGCCAACTGTTAGCGCGTAGGAACACCGGGGAGCTGTTTTTT.